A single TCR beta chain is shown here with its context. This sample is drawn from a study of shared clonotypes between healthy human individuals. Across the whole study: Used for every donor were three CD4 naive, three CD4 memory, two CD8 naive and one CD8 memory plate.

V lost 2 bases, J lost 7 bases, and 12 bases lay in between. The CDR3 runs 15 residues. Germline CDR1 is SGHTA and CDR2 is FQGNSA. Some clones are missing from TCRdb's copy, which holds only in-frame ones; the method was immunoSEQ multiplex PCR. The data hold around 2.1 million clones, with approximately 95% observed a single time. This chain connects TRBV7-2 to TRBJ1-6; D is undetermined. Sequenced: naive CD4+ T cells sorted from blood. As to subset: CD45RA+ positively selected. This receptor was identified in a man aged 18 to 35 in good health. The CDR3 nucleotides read TGTGCCAGCAGCTTAACCACCCTGAGCAATTCACCCCTCCACTTT. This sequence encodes CASSLTTLSNSPLHF.